This T cell receptor (beta chain) came from a study of cytomegalovirus exposure and HLA in healthy donors. Notes on this clone: Other DNA sequences in this specimen translate into the identical CDR3.

From germline, CDR1 is SNHLY and CDR2 FYNNEI. This CDR3 is 14 amino acids long. V gave up 4 bases and J gave up 7 bases; unmatched junction bases: 2. PCR amplification relied on 60 Vbeta primers (plus 13 Jbeta primers). Here immunoSEQ multiplex PCR was the method, and the copy in TCRdb shows in-frame clones only, minus some. Here the sample spans about 95,000 clones, about three quarters being singletons. This TCR was sampled from a man between 60 and 70 years old in good health and CMV-seronegative. Source material: PBMCs. The V and J genes are TRBV2 and TRBJ2-1, with TRBD1 identical over 12 bases. The CDR3 protein is CASSGDRGPNEQFF. As DNA, the CDR3 is TGTGCCAGCAGTGGGGACAGGGGGCCGAATGAGCAGTTCTTC.